This entry lists 30 T cell receptor beta chains sequenced from one sample in a study of identical twins (TCRdb year 2016). The method was 5' RACE. TCRdb records Illumina HiSeq 2000 as the sequencer. TCRdb reprocessed the public reads (quality trimming at Q25 with fastp, clone calling with MiXCR) and kept in-frame beta chains. Each entry merges the rows of one CDR3 protein and shows their most common DNA and genes. Here the sample has some 500,000 distinct CDR3 sequences; roughly 21% occur a single time. The ten largest clones represent around 0.9% of the sample. These data also formed part of another study, on T cells expressing NK-cell markers.

The specimen was CD4+ T cells sorted from blood. The receptors derive from a woman younger than 35 in good health.

This sequence joins TRBV9 and TRBJ2-5; TRBD2 agrees at 15 bases. Germline V gene data show CDR1 as SGDLS and CDR2 as YYNGEE. The V segment lost 3 bases and the J segment 5 bases; nucleotides outside the gene matches: 5. The CDR3 extends over 16 amino acids. The CDR3 DNA sequence: TGTGCCAGCAGCGAACGGACTAGCGGGGGGGGTGAGACCCAGTACTTC. Protein sequence: CASSERTSGGGETQYF.

The rearrangement links TRBV3-1 to TRBJ1-5; D is undetermined. Per the germline V gene, CDR1 is LGHDT and CDR2 is YNNKEL (reference sequence). The V end lost 4 bases, the J end lost 9 bases, and 10 bases lay between the germline ends. This CDR3 has 12 residues. CDR3 loop: CASSLVMGPQHF. The CDR3, as DNA: TGTGCCAGCAGCCTAGTGATGGGGCCCCAGCATTTT.

The sample holds one count of this clonotype. This chain connects TRBV9 to TRBJ2-2; D gene uncertain. Per germline, CDR1 SGDLS and CDR2 YYNGEE. The CDR3 covers 16 residues. Trimming took off 0 bases at V and 3 bases at J, with 12 bases between the two ends. The CDR3 nucleotides are TGTGCCAGCAGCGTAGTAGAAAGATCTCACACCGGGGAGCTGTTTTTT. This translates into CASSVVERSHTGELFF.

This chain connects TRBV7-9 to TRBJ2-7; D unclear. Trimming cost V 1 base and J 0 bases, with 13 bases left between them. The CDR3 contains 16 residues. Per germline, CDR1 SEHNR and CDR2 FQNEAQ (reference sequence). The CDR3 here is CASSLVGGADSYEQYF. CDR3 sequence (DNA): TGTGCCAGCAGCTTAGTAGGCGGTGCCGACTCCTACGAGCAGTACTTC.

This clonotype came up many times. The J gene is TRBJ2-3, the V gene TRBV20-1, with D maybe TRBD2 (5 bases). Germline loops: CDR1 DFQATT, CDR2 SNEGSKA (reference sequence). The CDR3 has 13 amino acids. The V and J ends lost 5 bases and 2 bases respectively, with 11 bases between them. Here the CDR3 reads CSADGEPTDTQYF. The CDR3 nucleotides are TGCAGTGCTGACGGGGAGCCCACAGATACGCAGTATTTT.

This clonotype was detected only a few times. V and J are TRBV15 and TRBJ1-1; no firm D call. The CDR3 extends over 14 amino acids. The germline CDR1 and CDR2 sequences are LNHNV and YYDKDF (reference sequence). V lost 0 bases to trimming and J lost 7 bases, with 12 bases between them. This CDR3 is CATSRDLTGYEAFF. The CDR3 DNA is TGTGCCACCAGCAGAGATCTGACGGGTTATGAAGCTTTCTTT.

This chain links TRBV6-1 with TRBJ2-7; the D call may be TRBD1 or TRBD2 (5 bases each). Germline lookup yields CDR1 MNHNS and CDR2 SASEGT. Deletions cut 7 bases from V and 5 bases from J, with 21 bases between. The CDR3 extends over 15 amino acids. CDR3 amino acids: CASTTRGFYPHEQYF. The CDR3 coding sequence is TGTGCCAGCACCACTCGGGGCTTCTACCCCCACGAGCAGTACTTC.

This clonotype was seen more than once but under ten times. The chain couples TRBV30 to TRBJ1-4; D is ambiguous. The CDR3 loop spans 10 amino acids. The V gene's germline CDR1 is GTSNPN and CDR2 SVGIG (reference sequence). V lost 5 bases, J lost 5 bases, and 3 bases lay in between. The CDR3 sequence is CAWWNEKLFF. CDR3 sequence (DNA): TGTGCCTGGTGGAATGAAAAACTGTTTTTT.

The chain combines TRBV20-1 with TRBJ2-5, with D uncertain. CDR1 is DFQATT and CDR2 is SNEGSKA in the germline V gene (reference sequence). The CDR3 contains 11 residues. V lost 6 bases and J lost 4, with 9 bases in between. Here the CDR3 DNA reads TGCAGTGCAACCCCGGGAGAGACCCAGTACTTC. This sequence encodes CSATPGETQYF.

The chain employs TRBV6-1 and TRBJ2-1; the match to TRBD2 covers 9 bases. The germline gives CDR1 MNHNS, CDR2 SASEGT. The CDR3 sequence is 15 residues long. The V segment lost 6 bases and the J segment 7 bases; nucleotides outside the gene matches: 10. CDR3 in amino acids: CASSLPGGGANEQFF. The CDR3, as DNA: TGTGCCAGCAGCCTTCCCGGCGGGGGGGCAAATGAGCAGTTCTTC.

The gene calls are TRBV20-1 and TRBJ2-1, with D tentatively TRBD1 or TRBD2 (6 bases each). This CDR3 has 15 amino acids. Between the trimmed V and J ends, which lost 6 bases and 2 bases, there was a span of 17 bases. Per germline, CDR1 DFQATT and CDR2 SNEGSKA (reference sequence). CDR3 nucleotides: TGCAGTGCCCGACCCCGGGGGCCTACCTACAATGAGCAGTTCTTC. It encodes CSARPRGPTYNEQFF.

The gene calls are TRBV6-2 or TRBV6-3 and TRBJ2-5, with D unresolved. The CDR3 length is 17 residues. V was cut by 0 bases and J by 5 bases, with 19 bases left in between. Per the germline V gene, CDR1 is MNHEY and CDR2 is SVGEGT. As DNA, the CDR3 is TGTGCCAGCAGTTACTCGTGGTCATCCGGCGACGGGGAGACCCAGTACTTC. Protein product: CASSYSWSSGDGETQYF.

This clonotype has just a few counts. This rearrangement joins TRBV3-1 to TRBJ1-2; D gene uncertain. The V gene's germline CDR1 is LGHDT and CDR2 YNNKEL (reference sequence). V lost 0 bases to trimming and J lost 8 bases, with 13 bases between them. The CDR3 spans 14 residues. The CDR3 protein is CASSQDRTQGGYTF. DNA for the CDR3: TGTGCCAGCAGCCAAGATAGGACTCAAGGGGGCTACACCTTC.

This clonotype occurred a few times. CDR3 sequence (DNA): TGTGCCAGCAGTTTCAAGCGGGGGGGTCCCACAGATACGCAGTATTTT. The encoded protein is CASSFKRGGPTDTQYF. V gene TRBV12-3 or TRBV12-4 combines with J gene TRBJ2-3; 10 nucleotides match TRBD2. The CDR3 totals 16 residues. V shed 3 bases, J shed 2 bases, and the junction held 5 bases outside the gene matches.

The table lists this clonotype with a few counts. The CDR3 here is CSARDLRRSSYNEQFF. The DNA of the CDR3 is TGCAGTGCTAGAGATCTTCGGAGGTCTTCCTACAATGAGCAGTTCTTC. The V call is TRBV20-1, the J call TRBJ2-1; TRBD2 is a possible D gene (5 bases). This CDR3 has 16 residues. With 0 bases removed from V and 1 base from J, the gap between germline ends came to 13 bases. Germline V gene lookup returns CDR1 DFQATT and CDR2 SNEGSKA (reference sequence).

This clonotype has a single count. The J gene is TRBJ2-1, the V gene TRBV10-3; TRBD1 might be the D (5 bases). The CDR3 loop spans 12 amino acids. Trimming shortened V by 6 bases and J by 7 bases, and 10 bases separated the two germline ends. Germline loops: CDR1 ENHRY, CDR2 SYGVKD. In nucleotides, the CDR3 is TGTGCCATCAGCACAGGCGCGAATGAGCAGTTCTTC. Residues: CAISTGANEQFF.

This clonotype has a handful of counts. In DNA form, the CDR3 reads TGTGCCAGCAGTTTAGCGCGAAGCGGGAGAGGAAATGAGCAGTTCTTC. Translated, it gives CASSLARSGRGNEQFF. The rearrangement links TRBV12-3 or TRBV12-4 to TRBJ2-1; 8 bases fit TRBD2. V was pared by 0 bases and J by 7 bases, with 8 bases of the junction left unmatched. This CDR3 is built from 16 residues.

The gene calls are TRBV27 and TRBJ2-2; a weak D match, TRBD1 (5 bases). Looked up from germline, CDR1 is MNHEY and CDR2 is SMNVEV (reference sequence). V lost 3 bases to trimming and J lost 1 base, with 15 bases between them. This CDR3 spans 17 amino acids. DNA of the CDR3: TGTGCCAGCAGTTTGTGGGCCCTAAGGGGGAACACCGGGGAGCTGTTTTTT. Protein: CASSLWALRGNTGELFF.

This sequence joins TRBV5-1 and TRBJ2-5; D is uncertain. V was pared by 0 bases and J by 1 base, with 4 bases between. This CDR3 is 13 amino acids long. Looked up from germline, CDR1 is SGHRS and CDR2 is YFSETQ. The CDR3 coding sequence is TGCGCCAGCAGCTTGGCTCCCCAAGAGACCCAGTACTTC. As protein: CASSLAPQETQYF.

The CDR3 DNA reads as TGTGCCAGCAGCTTGGGACAGGGGACAACTAATGAAAAACTGTTTTTT. Translating gives CASSLGQGTTNEKLFF. The chain links TRBV5-5 to TRBJ1-4; 8 nucleotides align to TRBD1. J lost 0 bases, V lost 0 bases, and 1 base had no gene match. Germline loops: CDR1 SGHKS, CDR2 YYEKEE (reference sequence). CDR3 length: 16 amino acids. The whole variable domain, remainder taken from reference TRBV5-5 and TRBJ1-4, is DAGVTQSPTHLIKTRGQQVTLRCSPISGHKSVSWYQQVLGQGPQFIFQYYEKEERGRGNFPDRFSARQFPNYSSELNVNALLLGDSALYLCASSLGQGTTNEKLFFGSGTQLSVL.

Only a few counts were recorded for this clonotype. The V gene is TRBV7-2, the J gene TRBJ2-5; perhaps TRBD2 as D (6 bases). Germline V gives CDR1 SGHTA, CDR2 FQGNSA. The CDR3 loop spans 13 amino acids. Trimming removed 5 bases at V and 5 bases at J, with 12 bases between. The CDR3 DNA reads TGTGCCAGCAGCCGGAGGGCTGACGAGACCCAGTACTTC. Its protein product is CASSRRADETQYF.

This clonotype turned up a few times. The V call is TRBV27, the J call TRBJ2-1; D not certain. The CDR3 has 14 amino acids. Between the trimmed V and J ends, which lost 3 bases and 0 bases, there was a span of 6 bases. The germline V gene has CDR1 MNHEY and CDR2 SMNVEV (reference sequence). DNA for the CDR3: TGTGCCAGCAGTTTCATTGGCTCCTACAATGAGCAGTTCTTC. This encodes CASSFIGSYNEQFF.

A few counts support this clonotype. The V and J genes are TRBV5-1 and TRBJ2-1; perhaps D is TRBD1 or TRBD2 (5 bases each). The V gene's germline CDR1 is SGHRS and CDR2 YFSETQ. Trimming stripped 5 bases from V and 6 bases from J, with 15 bases between. This CDR3 is built from 14 residues. In DNA, the CDR3 is TGCGCCAGCAGGGGGGAGCTAGCCGCCAATGAGCAGTTCTTC. Its protein is CASRGELAANEQFF.

This chain joins TRBV5-8 and TRBJ2-5; 9 bases map to TRBD1. Germline V gene lookup returns CDR1 SGHTS and CDR2 YDEGEE. The CDR3 has 13 residues. V shed 7 bases and J 5 bases; nucleotides not matched to a gene: 6. The DNA of the CDR3 is TGTGCCAGCGGGACAGGGAATTCGGAGACCCAGTACTTC. Translation: CASGTGNSETQYF.

In this sample, this clonotype turned up many times. The chain combines TRBV12-3 or TRBV12-4 with TRBJ2-1; 12 bases are a match to TRBD2. J was trimmed by 4 bases and V by 5 bases; bases with no gene match: 9. CDR3 size: 17 residues. The CDR3 loop reads CASSETSGSYPYNEQFF. The CDR3 DNA reads as TGTGCCAGCAGTGAGACTAGCGGGAGCTATCCGTACAATGAGCAGTTCTTC.

This chain joins TRBV20-1 and TRBJ2-5; 10 bases map to TRBD2. In germline, CDR1 is DFQATT, CDR2 SNEGSKA (reference sequence). The CDR3 has 16 amino acids. The junction had 14 bases not matched to a gene; V was cut back by 5 bases and J by 5 bases. The CDR3 reads CSAGLGGAGGLETQYF. CDR3 DNA: TGCAGTGCTGGCCTAGGAGGAGCGGGGGGGCTTGAGACCCAGTACTTC.

The rearrangement links TRBV18 to TRBJ2-7, with TRBD1 identical over 10 bases. V was clipped by 5 bases and J by 4 bases; unmatched bases: 11. Germline V gene lookup returns CDR1 KGHSH and CDR2 LQKENI. This CDR3 spans 16 amino acids. The CDR3 DNA sequence: TGTGCCAGCTCATCGACAGGGGGCGCGGGTCTATACGAGCAGTACTTC. It is translated as CASSSTGGAGLYEQYF. The variable domain in full, with the rest retrieved from reference TRBV18 and TRBJ2-7, is NAGVMQNPRHLVRRRGQEARLRCSPMKGHSHVYWYRQLPEEGLKFMVYLQKENIIDESGMPKERFSAEFPKEGPSILRIQQVVRGDSAAYFCASSSTGGAGLYEQYFGPGTRLTVT.

This clonotype occurred many times. The chain is built from TRBV10-3 and TRBJ2-5, with 9 bases aligning to TRBD1. Germline loops: CDR1 ENHRY, CDR2 SYGVKD. The V segment lost 4 bases and the J segment 4 bases; nucleotides outside the gene matches: 1. The CDR3 runs to 13 residues. The CDR3 sequence is CAISGQGGETQYF. The DNA of the CDR3 is TGTGCCATCAGTGGACAGGGGGGAGAGACCCAGTACTTC.

There are many counts of this clonotype. This chain uses TRBV6-5 with TRBJ2-1; no clear D. CDR3 length equals 13 residues. V was shortened by 0 bases and J by 4 bases, with 4 bases between the two germline ends. Germline V CDR1 and CDR2: MNHEY, SVGAGI. CDR3 DNA: TGTGCCAGCAGTTACTCGGGATACAATGAGCAGTTCTTC. Encoded protein: CASSYSGYNEQFF.

This clonotype appeared once. A much larger clone differs from this one at a single base, so this may be a read error. Without the conserved terminal phenylalanine or tryptophan, this CDR3 likely stems from a read error. This chain joins TRBV20-1 and TRBJ2-7, with D possibly being TRBD2 (6 bases). The CDR3 is 13 amino acids. Germline V lookup: CDR1 DFQATT, CDR2 SNEGSKA (reference sequence). Trimming took off 4 bases at V and 3 bases at J, with 13 bases between the two ends. The CDR3 DNA sequence: TGCAGTGCTAAGGCTAGCGCCCTCTACGAGCAGTACTTA. This translates into CSAKASALYEQYL.